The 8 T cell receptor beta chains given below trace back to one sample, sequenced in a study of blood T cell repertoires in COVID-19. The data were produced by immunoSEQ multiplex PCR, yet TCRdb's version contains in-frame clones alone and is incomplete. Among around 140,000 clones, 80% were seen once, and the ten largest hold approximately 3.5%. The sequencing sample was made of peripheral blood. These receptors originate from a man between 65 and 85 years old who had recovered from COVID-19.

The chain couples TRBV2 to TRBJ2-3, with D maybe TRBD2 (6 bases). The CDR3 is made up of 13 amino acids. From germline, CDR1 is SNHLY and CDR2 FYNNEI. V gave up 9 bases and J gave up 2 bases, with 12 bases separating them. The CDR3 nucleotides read TGTGCCAGTTTGGCGGGGTACACAGATACGCAGTATTTT. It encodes CASLAGYTDTQYF.

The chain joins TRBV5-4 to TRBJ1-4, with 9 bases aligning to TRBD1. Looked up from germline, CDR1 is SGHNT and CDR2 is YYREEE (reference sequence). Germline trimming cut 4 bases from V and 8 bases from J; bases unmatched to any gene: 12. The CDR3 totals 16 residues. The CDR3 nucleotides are TGTGCCAGCAGCCTCGGGACAGGGCGGGTAGAGGAAAAACTGTTTTTT. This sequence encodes CASSLGTGRVEEKLFF.

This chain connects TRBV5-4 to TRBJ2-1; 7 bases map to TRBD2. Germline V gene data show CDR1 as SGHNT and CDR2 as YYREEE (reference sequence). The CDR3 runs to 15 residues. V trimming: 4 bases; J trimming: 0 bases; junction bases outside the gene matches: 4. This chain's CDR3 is CASSASGGSYNEQFF. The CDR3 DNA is TGTGCCAGCAGCGCCTCGGGGGGCTCCTACAATGAGCAGTTCTTC.

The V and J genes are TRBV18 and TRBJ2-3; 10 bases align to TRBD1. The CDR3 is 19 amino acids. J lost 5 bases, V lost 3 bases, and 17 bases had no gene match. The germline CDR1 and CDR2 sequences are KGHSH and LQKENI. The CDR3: CASSPTGRAGQGSVDTQYF. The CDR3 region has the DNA TGTGCCAGCTCACCCACCGGGCGTGCGGGACAGGGGTCTGTAGATACGCAGTATTTT.

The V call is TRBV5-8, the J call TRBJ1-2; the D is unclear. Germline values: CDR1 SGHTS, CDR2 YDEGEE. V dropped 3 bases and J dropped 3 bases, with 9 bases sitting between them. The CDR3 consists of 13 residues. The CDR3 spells CASSWTEDYGYTF. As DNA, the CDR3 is TGTGCCAGCAGCTGGACTGAAGACTATGGCTACACCTTC.

This chain's CDR3 is CATSRAGVPEAFF. In nucleotides, the CDR3 is TGTGCCACCAGCAGAGCAGGGGTCCCTGAAGCTTTCTTT. The V and J genes are TRBV15 and TRBJ1-1, with TRBD1 as a possible D gene (6 bases). This CDR3 is 13 amino acids long. Trimming shortened V by 1 base and J by 6 bases, and 9 bases separated the two germline ends. In germline, CDR1 is LNHNV, CDR2 YYDKDF (reference sequence).

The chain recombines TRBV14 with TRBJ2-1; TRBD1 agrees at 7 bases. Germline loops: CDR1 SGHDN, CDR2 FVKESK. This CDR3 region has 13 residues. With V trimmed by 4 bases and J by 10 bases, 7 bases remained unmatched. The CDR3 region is CASSRTGLSEQFF. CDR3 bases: TGTGCCAGCAGCCGGACAGGACTCTCGGAGCAGTTCTTC. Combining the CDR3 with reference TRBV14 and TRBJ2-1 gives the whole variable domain EAGVTQFPSHSVIEKGQTVTLRCDPISGHDNLYWYRRVMGKEIKFLLHFVKESKQDESGMPNNRFLAERTGGTYSTLKVQPAELEDSGVYFCASSRTGLSEQFFGPGTRLTVL.

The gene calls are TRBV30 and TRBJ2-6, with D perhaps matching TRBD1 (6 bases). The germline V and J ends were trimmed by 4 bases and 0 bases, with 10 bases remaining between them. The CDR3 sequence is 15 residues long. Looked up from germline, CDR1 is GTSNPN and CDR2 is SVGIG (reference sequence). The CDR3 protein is CAWKQGYSGANVLTF. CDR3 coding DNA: TGTGCCTGGAAACAGGGTTACTCTGGGGCCAACGTCCTGACTTTC.